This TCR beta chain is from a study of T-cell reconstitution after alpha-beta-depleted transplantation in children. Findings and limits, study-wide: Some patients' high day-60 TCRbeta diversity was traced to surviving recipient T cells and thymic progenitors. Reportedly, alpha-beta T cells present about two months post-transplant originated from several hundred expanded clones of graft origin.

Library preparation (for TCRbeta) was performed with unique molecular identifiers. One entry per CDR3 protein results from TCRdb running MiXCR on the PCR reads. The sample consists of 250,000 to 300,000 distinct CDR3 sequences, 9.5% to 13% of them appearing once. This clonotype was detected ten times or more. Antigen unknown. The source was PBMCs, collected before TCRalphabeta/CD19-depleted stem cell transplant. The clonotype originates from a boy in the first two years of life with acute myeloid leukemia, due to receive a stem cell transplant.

In DNA, the CDR3 is TGTGCCAGCAGCGGCCGACTAGCGGGCAACACCGGGGAGCTGTTTTTT. Protein product: CASSGRLAGNTGELFF. This chain links TRBV3-1 with TRBJ2-2; the match to TRBD2 covers 10 bases. This CDR3 is 16 amino acids long. The V gene end was trimmed by 5 bases and the J gene end by 2 bases; junction bases not matched to a gene: 5. CDR1 and CDR2 from the germline V gene are LGHDT and YNNKEL (reference sequence).